Sequencing of this TCR beta chain was carried out in a study of blood T cell repertoires in COVID-19. Methods used by the authors: It was from reference gene primer amplification that nucleated cell counts were estimated. Measured with immunoSEQ multiplex PCR; TCRdb has only the in-frame clones, and not every one. Clonal size and the V and J genes are those of that table, whereas D and trimming came from the DNA. The data show around 70,000 clones, approximately 78% seen once. The V and J ends lost 6 bases and 8 bases respectively, with 8 bases between them. There are 11 residues in the CDR3. CDR1 and CDR2 from the germline V gene are LGHDT and YNNKEL (reference sequence).

The chain uses TRBV3-1 (or the pseudogene TRBV3-2) and TRBJ1-5; D not resolved. Sequenced sample: peripheral blood. This clonotype was sampled from a woman aged 80 or older with active or convalescent COVID-19. The CDR3 loop is CASRSLKPQHF. CDR3 coding DNA: TGTGCCAGCAGGTCCCTTAAGCCCCAGCATTTT.